The subject of this entry is one T cell receptor beta chain. Germline values: CDR1 LGHDT, CDR2 YNNKEL (reference sequence). The CDR3 has 17 amino acids. V trimming: 5 bases; J trimming: 2 bases; junction bases outside the gene matches: 15. The data were obtained in a study of blood T cell repertoires in COVID-19. Profiled with immunoSEQ multiplex PCR; TCRdb holds only in-frame clones, not every one. The profile shows 220,000 or so clones, 60% to 85% of them singletons. This clonotype was sampled from a woman between 65 and 79 years old with acute or convalescent COVID-19. The specimen was peripheral blood. This chain uses TRBV3-1 (or the pseudogene TRBV3-2) with TRBJ2-7; 7 bases map to TRBD2. CDR3 in amino acids: CASSKPSSGGLTYEQYF. The CDR3 DNA is TGTGCCAGCAGCAAACCTTCCTCGGGGGGTCTTACCTACGAGCAGTACTTC.